This T cell receptor (beta chain) originates from a study of blood T cell repertoires in COVID-19. For the study at large: Specimens from acute and convalescent COVID-19 originated in the United States, Italy and Spain. PBMCs, B-cell-depleted T cells, or T cells provided the cDNA or gDNA that made up the material.

Original methodology: The assay estimated nucleated cells by amplifying reference gene primers. Some clones are missing from TCRdb's copy, which holds only in-frame ones; the method was immunoSEQ multiplex PCR. From that table come the V and J calls and clone size; the DNA was used to work out D and trimming. Here the sample spans about 150,000 clones, roughly nine tenths being singletons. Deletions cut 0 bases from V and 5 bases from J, with 13 bases between. CDR1 is MNHNY and CDR2 is SVGAGI in the germline V gene (reference sequence). This CDR3 is built from 15 residues. The sample taken for sequencing was peripheral blood. The genes are TRBV6-6 and TRBJ1-1; D ambiguous. The TCR comes from a human donor in a cohort sampled during active COVID-19. CDR3 nucleotides: TGTGCCAGCAGTTACTCCCAGGATACTGGGACTGAAGCTTTCTTT. Its protein product is CASSYSQDTGTEAFF.